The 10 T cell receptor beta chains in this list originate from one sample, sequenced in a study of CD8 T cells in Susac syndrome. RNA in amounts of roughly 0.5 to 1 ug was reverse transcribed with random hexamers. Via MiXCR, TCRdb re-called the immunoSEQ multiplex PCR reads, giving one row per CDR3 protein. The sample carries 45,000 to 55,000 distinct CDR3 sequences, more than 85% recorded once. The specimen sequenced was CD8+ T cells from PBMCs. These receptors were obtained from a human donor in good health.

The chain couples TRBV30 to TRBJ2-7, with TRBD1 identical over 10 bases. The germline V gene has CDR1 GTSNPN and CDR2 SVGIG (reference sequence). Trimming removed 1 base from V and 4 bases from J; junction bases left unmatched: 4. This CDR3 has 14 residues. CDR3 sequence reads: CAWSARDRGYEQYF. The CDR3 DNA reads TGTGCCTGGAGTGCCCGGGACAGGGGTTACGAGCAGTACTTC. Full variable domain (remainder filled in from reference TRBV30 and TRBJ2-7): SQTIHQWPATLVQPVGSPLSLECTVEGTSNPNLYWYRQAAGRGLQLLFYSVGIGQISSEVPQNLSASRPQDRQFILSSKKLLLSDSGFYLCAWSARDRGYEQYFGPGTRLTVT.

The CDR3: CASSNEAYISKTYEQYF. The CDR3 DNA follows: TGTGCCAGCAGCAATGAAGCTTATATCTCCAAAACATACGAGCAGTACTTC. The chain links TRBV7-9 to TRBJ2-7; D is unresolved. Germline CDR1 and CDR2: SEHNR and FQNEAQ (reference sequence). The CDR3 contains 17 residues. The V and J ends lost 5 bases and 4 bases respectively, with 24 bases between them.

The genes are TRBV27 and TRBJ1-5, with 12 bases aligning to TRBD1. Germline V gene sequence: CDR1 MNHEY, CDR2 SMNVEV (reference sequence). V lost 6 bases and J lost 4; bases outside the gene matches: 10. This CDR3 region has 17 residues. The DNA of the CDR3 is TGTGCCAGCAGCCGAAGGGGGACAGGGGGCCCGAATCAGCCCCAGCATTTT. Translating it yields CASSRRGTGGPNQPQHF.

In DNA form, the CDR3 reads TGTGCCAGCAGCACCAACAGGGAACGGTACGAGCAGTACTTC. Its translation is CASSTNRERYEQYF. This chain connects TRBV7-9 to TRBJ2-7; D is possibly TRBD1 (6 bases). V gave up 5 bases and J gave up 4 bases, with 15 bases separating them. Germline CDR1 SEHNR, CDR2 FQNEAQ (reference sequence). This CDR3 has 14 residues.

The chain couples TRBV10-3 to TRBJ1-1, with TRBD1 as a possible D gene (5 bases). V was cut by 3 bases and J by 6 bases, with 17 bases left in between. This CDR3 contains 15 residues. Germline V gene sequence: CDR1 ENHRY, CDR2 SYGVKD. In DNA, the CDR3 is TGTGCCATCAGTGACCCACGGGGCGGGGGGGCTGAAGCTTTCTTT. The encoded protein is CAISDPRGGGAEAFF.

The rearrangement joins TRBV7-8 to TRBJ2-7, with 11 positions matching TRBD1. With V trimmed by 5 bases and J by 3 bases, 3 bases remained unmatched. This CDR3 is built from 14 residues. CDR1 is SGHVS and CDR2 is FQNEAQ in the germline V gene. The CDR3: CASSGTGGGYEQYF. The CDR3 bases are TGTGCCAGCAGCGGGACAGGGGGAGGCTACGAGCAGTACTTC.

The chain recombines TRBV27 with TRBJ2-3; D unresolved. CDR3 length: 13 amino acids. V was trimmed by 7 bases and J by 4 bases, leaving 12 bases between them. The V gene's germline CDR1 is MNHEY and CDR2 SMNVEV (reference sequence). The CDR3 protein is CASTPGGADTQYF. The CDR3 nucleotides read TGTGCCAGCACCCCCGGTGGGGCAGATACGCAGTATTTT.

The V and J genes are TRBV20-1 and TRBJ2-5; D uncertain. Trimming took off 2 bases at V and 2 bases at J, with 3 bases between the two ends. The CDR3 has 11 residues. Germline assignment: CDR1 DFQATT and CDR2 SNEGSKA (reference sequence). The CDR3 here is CSARLQETQYF. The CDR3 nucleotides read TGCAGTGCTAGACTTCAAGAGACCCAGTACTTC.

The CDR3 sequence: CASSFSGISYEQYF. Here the CDR3 DNA reads TGTGCCAGCAGTTTTAGCGGGATCTCCTACGAGCAGTACTTC. The chain recombines TRBV28 with TRBJ2-7, with 8 positions matching TRBD2. Trimming took 3 bases from V and 0 from J; bases not matched to a gene: 1. This CDR3 is built from 14 residues. Germline CDR1 MDHEN, CDR2 SYDVKM.

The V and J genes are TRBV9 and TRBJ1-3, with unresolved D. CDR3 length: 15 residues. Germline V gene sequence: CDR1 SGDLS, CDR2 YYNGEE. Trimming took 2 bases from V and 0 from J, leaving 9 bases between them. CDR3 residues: CASSVGRISGNTIYF. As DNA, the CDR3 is TGTGCCAGCAGCGTCGGGAGGATCTCTGGAAACACCATATATTTT.